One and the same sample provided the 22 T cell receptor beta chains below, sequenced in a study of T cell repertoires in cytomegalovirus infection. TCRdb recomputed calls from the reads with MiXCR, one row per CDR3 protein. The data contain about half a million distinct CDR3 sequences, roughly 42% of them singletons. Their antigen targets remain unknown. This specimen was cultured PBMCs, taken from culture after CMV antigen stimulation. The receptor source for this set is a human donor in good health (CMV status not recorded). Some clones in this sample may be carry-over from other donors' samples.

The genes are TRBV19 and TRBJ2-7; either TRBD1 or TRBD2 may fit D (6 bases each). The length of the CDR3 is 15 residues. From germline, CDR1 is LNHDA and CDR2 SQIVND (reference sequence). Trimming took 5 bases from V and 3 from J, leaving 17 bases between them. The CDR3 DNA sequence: TGTGCCAGTAGTCTCGAGTGGGGGGCGCGCTACGAGCAGTACTTC. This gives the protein CASSLEWGARYEQYF.

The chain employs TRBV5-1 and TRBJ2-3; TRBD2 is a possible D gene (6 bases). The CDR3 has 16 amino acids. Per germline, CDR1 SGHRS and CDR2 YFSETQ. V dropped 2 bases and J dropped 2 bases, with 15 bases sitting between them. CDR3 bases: TGCGCCAGCAGCTTAATGCGGGGAACTAACACAGATACGCAGTATTTT. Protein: CASSLMRGTNTDTQYF.

The CDR3 DNA is TGTGCCAGCAGCGACCTGGGACTAGCGAACACCGGGGAGCTGTTTTTT. Residues: CASSDLGLANTGELFF. The chain employs TRBV7-2 and TRBJ2-2, with TRBD2 matching over 8 bases. This CDR3 contains 16 residues. Germline V gives CDR1 SGHTA, CDR2 FQGNSA. With 5 bases clipped from V and 0 bases from J, the junction kept 5 bases outside the gene matches.

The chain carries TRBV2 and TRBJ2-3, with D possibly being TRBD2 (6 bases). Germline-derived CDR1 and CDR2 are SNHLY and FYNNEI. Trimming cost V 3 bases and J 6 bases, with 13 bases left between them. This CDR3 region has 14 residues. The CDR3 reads CASSDGAGWDTQYF. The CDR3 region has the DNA TGTGCCAGCAGTGACGGCGCGGGATGGGATACGCAGTATTTT.

CDR3 sequence reads: CASSILNEQFF. CDR3 in DNA: TGTGCCAGCAGCATCCTCAATGAGCAGTTCTTC. V and J are TRBV7-4 and TRBJ2-1; D remains unclear. The V gene's germline CDR1 is SGHVT and CDR2 SQSDAQ. V dropped 5 bases and J dropped 6 bases, with 5 bases sitting between them. The CDR3 is 11 amino acids. The complete variable domain, with remaining parts taken from reference TRBV7-4 and TRBJ2-1, reads GAGVSQSPRYKVAKRGRDVALRCDSISGHVTLYWYRQTLGQGSEVLTYSQSDAQRDKSGRPSGRFSAERPERSVSTLKIQRTEQGDSAVYLCASSILNEQFFGPGTRLTVL.

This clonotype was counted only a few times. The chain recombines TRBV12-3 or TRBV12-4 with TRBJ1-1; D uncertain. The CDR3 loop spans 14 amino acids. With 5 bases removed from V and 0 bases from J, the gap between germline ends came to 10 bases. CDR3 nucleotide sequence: TGTGCCAGCAGTCCTACAACAATGAACACTGAAGCTTTCTTT. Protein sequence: CASSPTTMNTEAFF.

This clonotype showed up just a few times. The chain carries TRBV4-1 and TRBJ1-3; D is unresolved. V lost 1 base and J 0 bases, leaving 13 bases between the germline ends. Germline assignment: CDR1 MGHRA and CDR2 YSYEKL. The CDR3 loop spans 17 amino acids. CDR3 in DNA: TGCGCCAGCAGCCAAGGATACCTCCTGAGCTCTGGAAACACCATATATTTT. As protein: CASSQGYLLSSGNTIYF.

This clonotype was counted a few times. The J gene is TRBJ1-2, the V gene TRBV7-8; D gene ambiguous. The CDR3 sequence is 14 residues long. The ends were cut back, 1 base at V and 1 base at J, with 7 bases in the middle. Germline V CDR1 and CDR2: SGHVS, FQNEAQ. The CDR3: CASSLVGFNYGYTF. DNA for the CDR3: TGTGCCAGCAGCTTAGTGGGGTTTAACTATGGCTACACCTTC.

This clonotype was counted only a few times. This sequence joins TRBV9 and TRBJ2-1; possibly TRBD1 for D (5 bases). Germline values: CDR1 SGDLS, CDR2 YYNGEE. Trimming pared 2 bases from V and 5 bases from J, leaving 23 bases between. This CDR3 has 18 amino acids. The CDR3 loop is CASSVGLNRLGPDNEQFF. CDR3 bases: TGTGCCAGCAGCGTCGGTCTAAACAGGTTGGGCCCGGACAATGAGCAGTTCTTC.

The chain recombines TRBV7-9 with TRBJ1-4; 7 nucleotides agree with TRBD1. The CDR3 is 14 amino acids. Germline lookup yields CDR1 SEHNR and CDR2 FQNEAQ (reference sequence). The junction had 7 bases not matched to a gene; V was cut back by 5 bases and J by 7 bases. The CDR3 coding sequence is TGTGCCAGCAGCCCAAGACAGGGAAGTGAAAAACTGTTTTTT. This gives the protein CASSPRQGSEKLFF.

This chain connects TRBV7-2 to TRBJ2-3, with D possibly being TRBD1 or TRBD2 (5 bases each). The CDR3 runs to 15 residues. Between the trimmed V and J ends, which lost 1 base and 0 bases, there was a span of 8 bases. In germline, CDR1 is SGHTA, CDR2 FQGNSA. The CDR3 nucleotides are TGTGCCAGCAGCTTAGAGTGGGGGAGCACAGATACGCAGTATTTT. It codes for CASSLEWGSTDTQYF.

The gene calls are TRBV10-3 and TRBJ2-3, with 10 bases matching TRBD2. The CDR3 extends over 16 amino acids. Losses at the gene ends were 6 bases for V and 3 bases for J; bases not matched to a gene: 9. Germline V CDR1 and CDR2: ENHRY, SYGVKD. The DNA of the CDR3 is TGTGCCATCAGCGATAAGCGGGGGGGAACGACAGATACGCAGTATTTT. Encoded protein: CAISDKRGGTTDTQYF.

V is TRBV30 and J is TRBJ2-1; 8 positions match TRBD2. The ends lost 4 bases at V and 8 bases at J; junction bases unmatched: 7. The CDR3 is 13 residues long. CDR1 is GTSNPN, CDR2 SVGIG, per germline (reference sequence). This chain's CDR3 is CAWTKGLDDEQFF. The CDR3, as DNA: TGTGCCTGGACCAAGGGACTAGACGATGAGCAGTTCTTC.

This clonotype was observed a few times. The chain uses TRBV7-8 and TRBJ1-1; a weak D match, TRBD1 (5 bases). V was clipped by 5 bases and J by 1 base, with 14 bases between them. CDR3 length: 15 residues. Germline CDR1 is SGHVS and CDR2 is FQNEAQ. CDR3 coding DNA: TGTGCCAGCAGCGAAACCCCAGGGCCGAACACTGAAGCTTTCTTT. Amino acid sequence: CASSETPGPNTEAFF.

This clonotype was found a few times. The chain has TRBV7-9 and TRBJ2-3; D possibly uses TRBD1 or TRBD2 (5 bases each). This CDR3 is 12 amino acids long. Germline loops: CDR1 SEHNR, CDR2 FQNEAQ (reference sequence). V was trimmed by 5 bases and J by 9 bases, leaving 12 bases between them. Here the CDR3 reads CASSPEGWTQYF. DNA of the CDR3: TGTGCCAGCAGCCCCGAGGGGTGGACGCAGTATTTT.

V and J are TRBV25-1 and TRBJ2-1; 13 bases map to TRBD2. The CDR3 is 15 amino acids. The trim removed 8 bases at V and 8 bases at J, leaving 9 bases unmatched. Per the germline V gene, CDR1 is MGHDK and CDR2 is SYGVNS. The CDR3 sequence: CASQKTSGRADEQFF. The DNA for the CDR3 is TGTGCCAGCCAAAAAACTAGCGGGAGGGCCGATGAGCAGTTCTTC.

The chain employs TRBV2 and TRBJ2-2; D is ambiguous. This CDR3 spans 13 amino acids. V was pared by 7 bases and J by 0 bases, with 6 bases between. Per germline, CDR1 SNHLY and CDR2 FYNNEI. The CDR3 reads CASIGTNTGELFF. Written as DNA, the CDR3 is TGTGCCAGCATCGGTACGAACACCGGGGAGCTGTTTTTT.

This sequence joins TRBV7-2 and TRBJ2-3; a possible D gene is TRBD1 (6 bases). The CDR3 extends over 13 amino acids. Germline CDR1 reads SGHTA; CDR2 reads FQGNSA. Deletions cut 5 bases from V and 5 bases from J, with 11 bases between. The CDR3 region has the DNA TGTGCCAGCAGCCCCCAGGGGAAAGATACGCAGTATTTT. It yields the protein CASSPQGKDTQYF.

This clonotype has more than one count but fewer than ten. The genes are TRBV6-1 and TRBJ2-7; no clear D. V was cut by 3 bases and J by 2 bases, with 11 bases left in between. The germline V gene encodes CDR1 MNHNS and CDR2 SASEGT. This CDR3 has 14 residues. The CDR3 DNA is TGTGCCAGCAGTGACCTTTCTGGGACCTACGAGCAGTACTTC. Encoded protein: CASSDLSGTYEQYF.

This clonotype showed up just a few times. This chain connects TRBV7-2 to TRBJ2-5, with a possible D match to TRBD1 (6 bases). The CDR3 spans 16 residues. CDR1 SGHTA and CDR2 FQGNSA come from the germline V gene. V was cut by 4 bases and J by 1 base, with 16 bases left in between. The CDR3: CASSSFRDTFQETQYF. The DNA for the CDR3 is TGTGCCAGCAGCTCCTTCCGGGACACTTTCCAAGAGACCCAGTACTTC.

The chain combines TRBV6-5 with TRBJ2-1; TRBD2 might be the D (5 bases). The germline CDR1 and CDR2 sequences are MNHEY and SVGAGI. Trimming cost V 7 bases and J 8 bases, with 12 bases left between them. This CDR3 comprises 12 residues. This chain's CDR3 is CASNRGGDEQFF. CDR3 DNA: TGTGCCAGCAATCGGGGTGGGGATGAGCAGTTCTTC.

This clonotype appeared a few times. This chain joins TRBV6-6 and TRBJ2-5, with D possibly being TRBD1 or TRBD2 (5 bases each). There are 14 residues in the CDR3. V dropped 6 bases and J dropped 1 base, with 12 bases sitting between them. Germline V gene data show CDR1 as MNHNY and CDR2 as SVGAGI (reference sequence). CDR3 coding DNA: TGTGCCAGCAGCCCCGGGGCATCCCAAGAGACCCAGTACTTC. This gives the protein CASSPGASQETQYF.